Presented here are 19 T cell receptor beta chains from one specimen sequenced in a study of technical replicates of blood from a handful of donors. Measured with immunoSEQ multiplex PCR; TCRdb has only the in-frame clones, and not every one. The sample yields about 90,000 clones, around 94% seen once. The source material was T cells isolated from PBMCs. These receptors came from a human donor in good health.

The J gene is TRBJ2-4, the V gene TRBV7-3, with TRBD1 matching 9 bases. The CDR3 loop spans 20 amino acids. Germline V gives CDR1 SGHTA, CDR2 FQGTGA. Trimming cost V 2 bases and J 1 base; bases outside gene matches: 15. CDR3 in DNA: TGTGCCAGCAGCTTATCCCCCACGCTCACAGGGGGCACGGCCAAAAACATTCAGTACTTC. Its protein is CASSLSPTLTGGTAKNIQYF.

This chain uses TRBV5-6 with TRBJ1-1, with D perhaps matching TRBD1 (5 bases). Germline CDR1 and CDR2: SGHDT and YYEEEE. The V end was cut by 4 bases, the J end by 1 base, with 17 bases between. The CDR3 contains 16 residues. CDR3 amino acids: CASSRKTALTNTEAFF. Here the CDR3 DNA reads TGTGCCAGCAGCCGCAAGACAGCGCTGACGAACACTGAAGCTTTCTTT.

The rearrangement joins TRBV5-1 to TRBJ2-7, with a tentative D call TRBD2 (6 bases). There are 16 residues in the CDR3. Germline V gene data show CDR1 as SGHRS and CDR2 as YFSETQ. Trimming took off 3 bases at V and 4 bases at J, with 20 bases between the two ends. The CDR3: CASSSNGEGGSYEQYF. The CDR3 DNA reads as TGCGCCAGCAGCTCCAATGGAGAGGGAGGTTCTTACGAGCAGTACTTC.

This clone was picked up one time. The gene calls are TRBV6-1 and TRBJ2-1; TRBD2 matches at 9 bases. Trimming removed 4 bases from V and 5 bases from J; junction bases left unmatched: 9. Per germline, CDR1 MNHNS and CDR2 SASEGT. The CDR3 is 16 residues long. This CDR3 reads CASSAGWAGGDNEQFF. The CDR3 bases are TGTGCCAGCAGTGCCGGGTGGGCGGGAGGGGACAATGAGCAGTTCTTC.

The rearrangement uses TRBV5-6 and TRBJ2-7; the D is unclear. Deletions cut 0 bases from V and 0 bases from J, with 10 bases between. The CDR3 totals 15 residues. CDR1 is SGHDT, CDR2 YYEEEE, per germline. The CDR3 DNA follows: TGTGCCAGCAGCTTGGACACCCACAGCTCCTACGAGCAGTACTTC. Protein sequence: CASSLDTHSSYEQYF.

About this clone: One end of the junction does not line up with germline, which may come from a read error. The chain recombines TRBV9 with TRBJ1-2; D perhaps matches TRBD1 (5 bases). In germline, CDR1 is SGDLS, CDR2 YYNGEE. This CDR3 has 13 residues. Here the CDR3 reads CASSVDRQYGYTF. As DNA, the CDR3 is TGTGCCAGCAGTGTAGACAGACAGTATGGCTACACCTTC.

The chain carries TRBV28 and TRBJ2-5; 9 nucleotides agree with TRBD1. The germline V gene has CDR1 MDHEN and CDR2 SYDVKM. Trimming at V came to 7 bases and at J to 5 bases, leaving 11 bases not matched to a gene. The CDR3 runs to 15 residues. CDR3 in amino acids: CASTEQGAWWETQYF. The CDR3 region has the DNA TGTGCCAGCACTGAACAGGGGGCTTGGTGGGAGACCCAGTACTTC.

J is TRBJ2-1 and V is TRBV11-2, with a tentative D call TRBD2 (5 bases). V was shortened by 1 base and J by 16 bases, with 17 bases between the two germline ends. This CDR3 is built from 13 residues. Germline lookup yields CDR1 SGHAT and CDR2 FQNNGV. The CDR3 DNA sequence: TGTGCCAGCAGCTTAGGACGACTTGGAGAGGGATTCTTC. Translation gives CASSLGRLGEGFF.

The chain has TRBV6-6 and TRBJ1-1, with D possibly matching TRBD1 (5 bases). Trimming cost V 2 bases and J 1 base, with 8 bases left between them. The germline V gene encodes CDR1 MNHNY and CDR2 SVGAGI (reference sequence). The CDR3 covers 14 residues. The DNA of the CDR3 is TGTGCCAGCAGTTACGACAGACCGAACACTGAAGCTTTCTTT. This translates into CASSYDRPNTEAFF.

The chain combines TRBV5-1 with TRBJ2-1; 8 bases line up with TRBD2. CDR3 size: 14 residues. The junction had 4 bases not matched to a gene; V was cut back by 0 bases and J by 8 bases. In germline, CDR1 is SGHRS, CDR2 YFSETQ. The CDR3, as DNA: TGCGCCAGCAGCTTGGCCTCAGCGGGGGATGAGCAGTTCTTC. As protein: CASSLASAGDEQFF.

This chain links TRBV28 with TRBJ1-5; 10 bases line up with TRBD1. Germline CDR1 MDHEN, CDR2 SYDVKM. Trimming removed 6 bases from V and 6 bases from J; junction bases left unmatched: 5. The CDR3 is 14 amino acids. The CDR3 DNA follows: TGTGCCAGCAGGGAGACAGGGGGCGGTCAGCCCCAGCATTTT. Translation: CASRETGGGQPQHF.

The chain links TRBV6-1 to TRBJ2-5; TRBD2 might be the D (5 bases). Germline CDR1 reads MNHNS; CDR2 reads SASEGT. This CDR3 contains 12 residues. Trimming removed 8 bases at V and 6 bases at J, with 13 bases between. CDR3 coding DNA: TGTGCCAGCTCCCCTACTAGACAGACCCAGTACTTC. It codes for CASSPTRQTQYF.

In DNA form, the CDR3 reads TGCGCCAGCAGCGAAGCTGTCCGGAGGGACACTGAAGCTTTCTTT. This translates into CASSEAVRRDTEAFF. The rearrangement joins TRBV5-1 to TRBJ1-1; D gene uncertain. V was pared by 4 bases and J by 3 bases, with 16 bases between. The CDR3 is made up of 15 amino acids. Germline CDR1 SGHRS, CDR2 YFSETQ.

The chain combines TRBV7-8 with TRBJ2-7; 7 nucleotides line up with TRBD1. In germline, CDR1 is SGHVS, CDR2 FQNEAQ. The CDR3 runs 15 residues. V dropped 4 bases and J dropped 0; count of bases not matched to a gene: 6. This chain's CDR3 is CASSSRQGSSYEQYF. The CDR3 nucleotides are TGTGCCAGCAGCTCCAGACAGGGTAGCTCCTACGAGCAGTACTTC.

The V call is TRBV27, the J call TRBJ1-1, with unresolved D. Trimming took 3 bases from V and 8 from J, leaving 16 bases between them. Germline V CDR1 and CDR2: MNHEY, SMNVEV (reference sequence). The CDR3 length is 14 residues. CDR3 residues: CASSFGLSSGEAFF. The CDR3 nucleotides are TGTGCCAGCAGTTTCGGTCTATCTTCGGGGGAAGCTTTCTTT.

This chain uses TRBV7-2 with TRBJ2-3, with 10 bases fitting TRBD2. The CDR3 has 13 residues. Germline assignment: CDR1 SGHTA and CDR2 FQGNSA. V shed 5 bases and J 10 bases; nucleotides not matched to a gene: 6. The CDR3 DNA sequence: TGTGCCAGCAGCCCGTCTAGCGGGAGAGCGCAGTATTTT. Its translation: CASSPSSGRAQYF.

The J gene is TRBJ1-2, the V gene TRBV30; D might be TRBD1 (5 bases). This CDR3 is built from 17 residues. V was cut by 4 bases and J by 2 bases, with 23 bases left in between. Germline values: CDR1 GTSNPN, CDR2 SVGIG (reference sequence). The CDR3 loop reads CAWTFGGGLLLNYGYTF. In nucleotides, the CDR3 is TGTGCCTGGACGTTTGGGGGAGGGCTACTACTAAACTATGGCTACACCTTC.

The chain recombines TRBV21-1 with TRBJ1-1; the tabulated D call, TRBD1, remains unverified against the DNA. TRBV21-1 is a listed pseudogene. The CDR3 is made up of 15 amino acids. CDR3 region: CASRRQGSLNTEAFF. The CDR3 region has the DNA TGTGCCAGCAGGAGACAGGGGTCCTTGAACACTGAAGCTTTCTTT.

The chain employs TRBV28 and TRBJ2-2; possibly TRBD2 for D (6 bases). Trimming removed 6 bases from V and 5 bases from J, with 10 bases in between. The germline V gene encodes CDR1 MDHEN and CDR2 SYDVKM. The CDR3 spans 13 residues. The chain's CDR3 is CASSQTRTGELFF. The CDR3, as DNA: TGTGCCAGCAGCCAGACTAGAACCGGGGAGCTGTTTTTT.